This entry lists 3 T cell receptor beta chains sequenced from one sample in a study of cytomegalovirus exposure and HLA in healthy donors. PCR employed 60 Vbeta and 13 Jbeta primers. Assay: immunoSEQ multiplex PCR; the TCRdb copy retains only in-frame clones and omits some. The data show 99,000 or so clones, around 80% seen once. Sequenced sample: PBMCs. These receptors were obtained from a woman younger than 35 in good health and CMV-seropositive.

The CDR3 region has the DNA TGTGCCAGCAGTGAAGTTGCGGGAGAACGGATTGAGCAGTTCTTC. It translates to CASSEVAGERIEQFF. The chain uses TRBV2 and TRBJ2-1, with TRBD2 identical over 7 bases. The CDR3 runs 15 residues. V dropped 1 base and J dropped 9; count of bases not matched to a gene: 9. Germline assignment: CDR1 SNHLY and CDR2 FYNNEI.

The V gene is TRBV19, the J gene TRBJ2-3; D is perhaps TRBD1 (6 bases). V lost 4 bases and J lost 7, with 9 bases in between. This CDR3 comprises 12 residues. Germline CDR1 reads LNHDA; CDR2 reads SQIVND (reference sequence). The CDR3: CASSKQGHTQYF. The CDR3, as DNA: TGTGCCAGTAGTAAACAGGGCCATACGCAGTATTTT.

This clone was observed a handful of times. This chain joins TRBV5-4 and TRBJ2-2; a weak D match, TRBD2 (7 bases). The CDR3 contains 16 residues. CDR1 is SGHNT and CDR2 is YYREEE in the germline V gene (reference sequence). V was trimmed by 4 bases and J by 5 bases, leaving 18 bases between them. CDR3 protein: CASSPEGGAGTGELFF. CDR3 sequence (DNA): TGTGCCAGCAGCCCCGAAGGGGGGGCTGGAACCGGGGAGCTGTTTTTT.